The 16 T cell receptor beta chains reported below all come from one sample, sequenced in a study of T-cell reconstitution after alpha-beta-depleted transplantation in children. Molecular barcoding with unique molecular identifiers was used for the TCRbeta library. TCRdb re-called the PCR reads through MiXCR, storing one row per CDR3 protein. The table lists roughly 590,000 distinct CDR3 sequences, about 15% of them singletons. Sequences were derived from PBMCs from the stem cell graft donor, sampled from the stem cell graft. All receptors come from a human donor who donated a stem cell graft to a child with acute myeloid leukemia.

A few counts support this clonotype. V gene TRBV7-7 combines with J gene TRBJ2-7; D gene uncertain. Trimming shortened V by 0 bases and J by 1 base, and 7 bases separated the two germline ends. This CDR3 has 14 amino acids. The germline gives CDR1 SSHAT, CDR2 FNYEAQ (reference sequence). CDR3 region: CASSLAHGSYEQYF. CDR3 bases: TGTGCCAGCAGCTTAGCGCACGGGTCCTACGAGCAGTACTTC.

The rearrangement uses TRBV11-1 and TRBJ1-1; 9 bases are a match to TRBD1. Germline V gene sequence: CDR1 SGHAT, CDR2 FQDESV (reference sequence). The ends lost 6 bases at V and 1 base at J; junction bases unmatched: 18. This CDR3 contains 19 residues. The CDR3 spells CASRNLGTGSYVGNTEAFF. The CDR3 DNA follows: TGTGCCAGCAGAAACCTCGGGACAGGGTCCTACGTGGGGAACACTGAAGCTTTCTTT.

This clonotype has a handful of counts. This CDR3 reads CASSLVLRVREGNEQFF. The DNA for the CDR3 is TGTGCCAGCAGCTTGGTTCTAAGGGTTAGAGAGGGCAATGAGCAGTTCTTC. The chain joins TRBV5-8 to TRBJ2-1, with a possible D match to TRBD2 (5 bases). CDR1 is SGHTS and CDR2 is YDEGEE in the germline V gene. The germline V and J ends were trimmed by 0 bases and 6 bases, with 19 bases remaining between them. This CDR3 region has 17 residues. The full variable domain, rest sourced from reference TRBV5-8 and TRBJ2-1, is EAGVTQSPTHLIKTRGQQATLRCSPISGHTSVYWYQQALGLGLQFLLWYDEGEERNRGNFPPRFSGRQFPNYSSELNVNALELEDSALYLCASSLVLRVREGNEQFFGPGTRLTVL.

On this clonotype: A single base separates this from a much larger clone, so it may be a read error. The chain employs TRBV20-1 and TRBJ1-5, with TRBD1 as a possible D gene (6 bases). Trimming removed 3 bases from V and 5 bases from J, with 17 bases in between. Germline CDR1 and CDR2: DFQATT and SNEGSKA (reference sequence). The CDR3 runs to 15 residues. The CDR3 is CSASPTGSAYQPQHF. The CDR3 bases are TGCAGTGCTAGCCCCACAGGGTCGGCGTATCAGCCCCAGCATTTT.

The V call is TRBV20-1, the J call TRBJ1-2, with 12 nucleotides matching TRBD1. Trimming at V came to 3 bases and at J to 8 bases, leaving 16 bases not matched to a gene. The CDR3 loop spans 17 amino acids. The V gene's germline CDR1 is DFQATT and CDR2 SNEGSKA (reference sequence). The CDR3: CSARFQKPGQGAKGYTF. The CDR3 nucleotides are TGCAGTGCTAGGTTTCAGAAACCGGGACAGGGGGCGAAGGGCTACACCTTC.

Ten or more counts support this clonotype. The chain joins TRBV29-1 to TRBJ2-3; D gene uncertain. CDR1 is SQVTM, CDR2 ANQGSEA, per germline. V lost 4 bases and J 5 bases, leaving 4 bases between the germline ends. The CDR3 is 10 amino acids. The CDR3 reads CSVVEDTQYF. As DNA, the CDR3 is TGCAGCGTTGTGGAAGATACGCAGTATTTT.

The sample holds many counts of this clonotype. The chain carries TRBV6-1 and TRBJ1-6, with a possible D match to TRBD1 (5 bases). Trimming shortened V by 7 bases and J by 7 bases, and 11 bases separated the two germline ends. The CDR3 runs 13 residues. Germline CDR1 MNHNS, CDR2 SASEGT. The CDR3 DNA sequence: TGTGCCAGCATGGGGGACGGGAATTCACCCCTCCACTTT. This encodes CASMGDGNSPLHF.

This clonotype was found many times. This CDR3 reads CSVEALGIRETQYF. In DNA form, the CDR3 reads TGCAGCGTTGAAGCCCTGGGGATCCGAGAGACCCAGTACTTC. The chain recombines TRBV29-1 with TRBJ2-5; D is unresolved. Looked up from germline, CDR1 is SQVTM and CDR2 is ANQGSEA. Trimming took 1 base from V and 4 from J, leaving 13 bases between them. CDR3 length equals 14 residues.

In regard to this clonotype: The junction and the germline gene differ at one end; a read error may be behind it. The gene calls are TRBV7-2 and TRBJ2-4, with D perhaps assigned TRBD1 or TRBD2 (5 bases each). This CDR3 is 14 amino acids long. Germline V gene data show CDR1 as SGHTA and CDR2 as FQGNSA. Here the CDR3 reads CASSSGLAKNIHYF. The DNA for the CDR3 is TGTGCCAGCAGCTCGGGGCTAGCCAAAAACATTCATTACTTC.

Only a few counts were recorded for this clonotype. The rearrangement joins TRBV28 to TRBJ2-1; 10 nucleotides agree with TRBD2. Trimming removed 5 bases from V and 2 bases from J; junction bases left unmatched: 9. This CDR3 region has 17 residues. Germline lookup yields CDR1 MDHEN and CDR2 SYDVKM. The CDR3 nucleotides are TGTGCCAGCAGTACCCGTAGCGGGGGGACGACCTACAATGAGCAGTTCTTC. Translating gives CASSTRSGGTTYNEQFF.

This clonotype has only a few counts. V and J are TRBV20-1 and TRBJ1-3; 10 nucleotides align to TRBD1. The CDR3 sequence is 18 residues long. Germline CDR1 reads DFQATT; CDR2 reads SNEGSKA (reference sequence). Losses at the gene ends were 4 bases for V and 0 bases for J; bases not matched to a gene: 12. The CDR3 loop is CSANGQGGPRISGNTIYF. The CDR3 DNA is TGCAGTGCTAACGGACAGGGGGGACCCCGAATCTCTGGAAACACCATATATTTT.

This clonotype was seen just once. The chain has TRBV6-2 or TRBV6-3 and TRBJ1-5; TRBD1 agrees at 8 bases. The ends lost 2 bases at V and 4 bases at J; junction bases unmatched: 4. The CDR3 spans 15 residues. In germline, CDR1 is MNHEY, CDR2 SVGEGT. The CDR3 sequence is CASSYMDRENQPQHF. In nucleotides, the CDR3 is TGTGCCAGCAGTTACATGGACAGGGAAAATCAGCCCCAGCATTTT.

This clonotype was recorded at least ten times. J is TRBJ2-1 and V is TRBV20-1; D is unresolved. The CDR3 has 15 amino acids. Germline V gives CDR1 DFQATT, CDR2 SNEGSKA (reference sequence). V lost 0 bases, J lost 1 base, and 10 bases lay in between. The CDR3 sequence is CSARDPANSYNEQFF. For the CDR3, the DNA is TGCAGTGCTAGAGATCCGGCCAATTCCTACAATGAGCAGTTCTTC.

The sample holds many counts of this clonotype. This chain joins TRBV28 and TRBJ2-1; TRBD1 or TRBD2 may be the D gene (6 bases each). The CDR3 covers 16 residues. The germline V gene encodes CDR1 MDHEN and CDR2 SYDVKM. Trimming cost V 8 bases and J 2 bases, with 19 bases left between them. The DNA of the CDR3 is TGTGCCAGCCGTCGTTATGGGGGGCCCGCCTACAATGAGCAGTTCTTC. Protein product: CASRRYGGPAYNEQFF.

This clonotype was counted ten times or more. The chain recombines TRBV5-1 with TRBJ2-1; D is undetermined. The length of the CDR3 is 14 residues. V dropped 0 bases and J dropped 5 bases, with 9 bases sitting between them. The germline V gene has CDR1 SGHRS and CDR2 YFSETQ. This chain's CDR3 is CASSLDRSHNEQFF. The CDR3 DNA follows: TGCGCCAGCAGCTTGGATAGGAGCCACAATGAGCAGTTCTTC.

This clonotype was counted only a few times. Its ends do not fully match the called genes, so a read error is possible. This chain uses TRBV7-2 with TRBJ2-1, with D possibly matching TRBD1 (5 bases). Per the germline V gene, CDR1 is SGHTA and CDR2 is FQGNSA. CDR3 length equals 12 residues. CDR3 region: CASSAQGNPRIF. Written as DNA, the CDR3 is TGTGCCAGCAGCGCCCAGGGTAATCCCCGGATCTTC. The full variable domain, in which reference TRBV7-2 and TRBJ2-1 provide the parts outside the CDR3, is GAGVSQSPSNKVTEKGKDVELRCDPISGHTALYWYRQSLGQGLEFLIYFQGNSAPDKSGLPSDRFSAERTGGSVSTLTIQRTQQEDSAVYLCASSAQGNPRIFGPGTRLTVL.